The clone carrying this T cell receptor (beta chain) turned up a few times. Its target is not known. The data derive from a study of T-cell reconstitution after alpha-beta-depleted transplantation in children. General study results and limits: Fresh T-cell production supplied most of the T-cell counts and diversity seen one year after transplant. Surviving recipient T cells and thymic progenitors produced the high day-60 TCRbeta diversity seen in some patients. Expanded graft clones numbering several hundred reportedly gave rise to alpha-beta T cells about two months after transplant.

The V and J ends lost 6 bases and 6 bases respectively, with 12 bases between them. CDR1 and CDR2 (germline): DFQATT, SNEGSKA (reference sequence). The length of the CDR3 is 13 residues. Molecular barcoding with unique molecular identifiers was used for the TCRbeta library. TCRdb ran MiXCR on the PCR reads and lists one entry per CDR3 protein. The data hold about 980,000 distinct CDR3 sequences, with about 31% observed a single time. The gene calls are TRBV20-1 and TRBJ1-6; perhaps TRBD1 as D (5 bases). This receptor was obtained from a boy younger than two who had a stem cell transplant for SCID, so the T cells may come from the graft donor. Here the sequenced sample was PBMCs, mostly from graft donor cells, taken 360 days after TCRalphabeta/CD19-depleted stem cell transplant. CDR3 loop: CSAQDTSNSPLHF. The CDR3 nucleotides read TGCAGTGCCCAGGACACTTCTAATTCACCCCTCCACTTT.